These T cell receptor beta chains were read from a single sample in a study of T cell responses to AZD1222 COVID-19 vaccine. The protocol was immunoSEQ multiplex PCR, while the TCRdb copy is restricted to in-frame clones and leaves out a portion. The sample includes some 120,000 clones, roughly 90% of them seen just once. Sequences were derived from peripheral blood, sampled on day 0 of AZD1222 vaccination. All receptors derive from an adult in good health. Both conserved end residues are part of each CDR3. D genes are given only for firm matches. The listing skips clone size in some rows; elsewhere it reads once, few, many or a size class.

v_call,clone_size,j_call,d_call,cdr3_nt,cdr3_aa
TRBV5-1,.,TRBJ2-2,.,TGCGCCAGCAGCTTGGCGACTGCCGCCGGGGAGCTGTTTTTT,CASSLATAAGELFF
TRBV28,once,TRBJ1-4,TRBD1,TGTGCCAGCAGCCCGGGACAGACTAATGAAAAACTGTTTTTT,CASSPGQTNEKLFF
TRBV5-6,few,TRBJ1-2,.,TGTGCCAGCAGCCTCGGTCTACAGGGAAACTATGGCTACACCTTC,CASSLGLQGNYGYTF
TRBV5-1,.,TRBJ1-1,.,TGCGCCAGCAGACGGGTGAACACTGAAGCTTTCTTT,CASRRVNTEAFF
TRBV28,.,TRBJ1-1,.,TGTGCCGCACTCGGGGCCCATTTAAACACTGAAGCTTTCTTT,CAALGAHLNTEAFF
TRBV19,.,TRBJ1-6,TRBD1,TGTGCCAGTAGACCGGACAGGACCGATTCACCCCTCCACTTT,CASRPDRTDSPLHF
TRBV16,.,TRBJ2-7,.,TGTGCCAGCAAGGGCCACGGATATAACGAGCAGTACTTC,CASKGHGYNEQYF
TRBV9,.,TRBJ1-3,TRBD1,TGTGCCAGCAGCGGATACGGGACAGTTGGAAACACCATATATTTT,CASSGYGTVGNTIYF
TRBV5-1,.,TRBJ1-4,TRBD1,TGCGCCAGCGGTCCCGGGACAGGTAGAGCTAATGAAAAACTGTTTTTT,CASGPGTGRANEKLFF
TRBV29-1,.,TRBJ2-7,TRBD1,TGCAGCGTTGAAGCCACCCGACAGGGCCCCCCGGCGACAAACGAGCAGTACTTC,CSVEATRQGPPATNEQYF
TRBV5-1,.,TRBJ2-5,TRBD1,TGCGCCAGCAGCTTGTCACAGGGGGCGCAGACCCAGTACTTC,CASSLSQGAQTQYF
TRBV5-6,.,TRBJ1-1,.,TGTGCCAGCAGCTTGGGGTGGGAGACGCCCGTGAGAGCTTTCTTT,CASSLGWETPVRAFF
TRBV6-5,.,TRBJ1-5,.,TGTGCCAGCAGCACCTCTGGGGCCGATCAGCCCCAGCATTTT,CASSTSGADQPQHF
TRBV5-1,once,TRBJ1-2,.,TGCGCCAGCAAAAAGACAGGTGGACATGGCTACACCTTC,CASKKTGGHGYTF
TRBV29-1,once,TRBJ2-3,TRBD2,TGCAGCGTTGGTGCGGGAGGGCGTTTTTCCACAGATACGCAGTATTTT,CSVGAGGRFSTDTQYF
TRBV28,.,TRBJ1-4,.,TGTGCCAGCAGGTCAGGACAGATGAATGAAAAACTGTTTTTT,CASRSGQMNEKLFF
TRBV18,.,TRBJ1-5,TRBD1,TGTGCCAGCTCACCACCGTCCGGAGGGGGCAGCAATCAGCCCCAGCATTTT,CASSPPSGGGSNQPQHF
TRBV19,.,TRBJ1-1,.,TGTGCCAGTAGTATTGGTCGGCACACTGAAGCTTTCTTT,CASSIGRHTEAFF
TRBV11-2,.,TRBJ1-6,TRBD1,TGTGCCAGCAGCTTAGGACAGGGGCTCTATAATTCACCCCTCCACTTT,CASSLGQGLYNSPLHF
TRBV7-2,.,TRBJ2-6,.,TGTGCCAGCAGCTCCCAGGCCTACTCTGGGGCCAACGTCCTGACTTTC,CASSSQAYSGANVLTF
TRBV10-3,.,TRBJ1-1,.,TGTGCCATCAGTGAAACAGTGAACACTGAAGCTTTCTTT,CAISETVNTEAFF
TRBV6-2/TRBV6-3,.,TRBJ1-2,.,TGTGCCAGCAGTTACGAGGAGAACAAGAACTATGGCTACACCTTC,CASSYEENKNYGYTF
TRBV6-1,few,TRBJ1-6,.,TGTGCCAGCAGTGAAATGAGGGGGTTCCCCACGTATAATTCACCCCTCCACTTT,CASSEMRGFPTYNSPLHF
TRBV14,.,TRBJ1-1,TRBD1,TGTGCCAGCAGCCTTTTCCGGGACAGGGGGCCGAACACTGAAGCTTTCTTT,CASSLFRDRGPNTEAFF
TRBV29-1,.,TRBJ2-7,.,TGCAGCGCAAAAGTCTTAATCTCCTCCTACGAGCAGTACTTC,CSAKVLISSYEQYF
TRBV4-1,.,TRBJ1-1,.,TGCGCCAGCAGCCAAGATCGTAGCAGGGGTTCCACTGAAGCTTTCTTT,CASSQDRSRGSTEAFF
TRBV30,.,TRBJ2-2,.,TGTGCCTGGACCGTACGGGGGGCCAACACCGGGGAGCTGTTTTTT,CAWTVRGANTGELFF
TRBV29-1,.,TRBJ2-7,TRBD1,TGCAGCGTTGGCTACAGGGGATACGAGCAGTACTTC,CSVGYRGYEQYF
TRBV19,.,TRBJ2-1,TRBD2,TGTGCCAGTAGGGCTAGCGGGGGGACAGGGCAGTTCTTC,CASRASGGTGQFF
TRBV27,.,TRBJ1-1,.,TGTGCCAGCAGTTTTCCCTCCGGGGCCACTGAAGCTTTCTTT,CASSFPSGATEAFF
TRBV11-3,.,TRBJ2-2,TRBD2,TGTGCCAGCAGCCCCCGAGGGCGGGGGGATACCGGGGAGCTGTTTTTT,CASSPRGRGDTGELFF
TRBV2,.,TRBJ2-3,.,TGTGCCAGCAGTGAGTCCTACAGGGACTCAGATACGCAGTATTTT,CASSESYRDSDTQYF
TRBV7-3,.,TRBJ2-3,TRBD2,TGTGCCAGCAGCCAGAGCGGGGGTCCCGCGGATACGCAGTATTTT,CASSQSGGPADTQYF
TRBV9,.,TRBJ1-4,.,TGTGCCAGCAGCGTAGAGGTTGGTGAAAAACTGTTTTTT,CASSVEVGEKLFF
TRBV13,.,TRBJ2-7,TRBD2,TGTGCCAGCAGCTCGCTGGCGGGGGGGCCCGACGAGCAGTACTTC,CASSSLAGGPDEQYF
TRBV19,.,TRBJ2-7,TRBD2,TGTGCCAGTAGTCCGACGGCTCGCGGGGGGATAGGGGAGCAGTACTTC,CASSPTARGGIGEQYF
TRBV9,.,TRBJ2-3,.,TGTGCCAGCAGCCCGTCGGGGGGCCGCACAGATACGCAGTATTTT,CASSPSGGRTDTQYF
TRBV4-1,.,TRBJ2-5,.,TGCGCCAGCAGCCAAGAGGGGGGCCAAGAGACCCAGTACTTC,CASSQEGGQETQYF
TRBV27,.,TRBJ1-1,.,TGTGCCAGCAGTTTAAGCGGGCGGGAAGCTTTCTTT,CASSLSGREAFF
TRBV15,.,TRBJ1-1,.,TGTGCCACCAGCAGAGCCTTCATCCGGGACCGTTACACTGAAGCTTTCTTT,CATSRAFIRDRYTEAFF
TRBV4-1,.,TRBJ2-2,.,TGCGCCAGCAGCCAAGGCCCCGCGAACACCGGGGAGCTGTTTTTT,CASSQGPANTGELFF
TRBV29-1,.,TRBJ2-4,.,TGCAGCGGCCACGACCCGGGAGCCAAAAACATTCAGTACTTC,CSGHDPGAKNIQYF
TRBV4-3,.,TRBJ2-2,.,TGCGCCAGCAGCCAAGAAGGACGGGGTGGAACCGGGGAGCTGTTTTTT,CASSQEGRGGTGELFF
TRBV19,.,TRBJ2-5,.,TGTGCCAGTCGTGGAGGACGCGAGACCCAGTACTTC,CASRGGRETQYF
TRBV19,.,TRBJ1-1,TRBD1,TGTGCCAGTAGTACCCCAGGGGGGGAAAGCGCTGAAGCTTTCTTT,CASSTPGGESAEAFF
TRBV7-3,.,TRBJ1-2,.,TGTGCCAGCAGCGCAGACCCCGACTATGGCTACACCTTC,CASSADPDYGYTF
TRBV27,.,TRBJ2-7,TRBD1,TGTGCCAGCAGTTTAGGGGACAGGGGTTCCTACGAGCAGTACTTC,CASSLGDRGSYEQYF
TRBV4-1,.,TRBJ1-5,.,TGCGCCAGCAGCCCCGCCACAGGGATTAATCAGCCCCAGCATTTT,CASSPATGINQPQHF
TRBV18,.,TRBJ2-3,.,TGTGCCAGCTCACCAGTCGGGGGACGGGATACGCAGTATTTT,CASSPVGGRDTQYF
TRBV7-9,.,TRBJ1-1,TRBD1,TGTGCCAGCAGCTTACGACAGGGAGGGACTGAAGCTTTCTTT,CASSLRQGGTEAFF
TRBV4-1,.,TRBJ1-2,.,TGCGCCAGCAGCCAAGAGTGGATCACTAACTATGGCTACACCTTC,CASSQEWITNYGYTF
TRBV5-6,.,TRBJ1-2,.,TGTGCCAGCAGCAGTCAGATCTATGGCTACACCTTC,CASSSQIYGYTF
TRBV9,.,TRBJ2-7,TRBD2,TGTGCCAGCAGCGCCGGACTAGCGAGCGATTACGAGCAGTACTTC,CASSAGLASDYEQYF
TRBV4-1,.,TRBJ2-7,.,TGCGCCAGCAGCCAACGACAGATTCCCTACGGGGAGCAGTACTTC,CASSQRQIPYGEQYF
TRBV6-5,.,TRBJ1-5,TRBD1,TGTGCCAGCAGTCTGGACAGGGCTAGCAATCAGCCCCAGCATTTT,CASSLDRASNQPQHF
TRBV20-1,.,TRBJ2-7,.,TGCAGTGCTAGTCCGGGGGGCGGGCCCAGCTCCTACGAGCAGTACTTC,CSASPGGGPSSYEQYF
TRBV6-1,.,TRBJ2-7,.,TGTGCCAGCAGTGAATGGGCCGAGCAGTACTTC,CASSEWAEQYF
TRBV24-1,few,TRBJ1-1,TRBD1,TGTGCCACCAGTGATTCGGGACAGGGGGCAAGCACTGAAGCTTTCTTT,CATSDSGQGASTEAFF